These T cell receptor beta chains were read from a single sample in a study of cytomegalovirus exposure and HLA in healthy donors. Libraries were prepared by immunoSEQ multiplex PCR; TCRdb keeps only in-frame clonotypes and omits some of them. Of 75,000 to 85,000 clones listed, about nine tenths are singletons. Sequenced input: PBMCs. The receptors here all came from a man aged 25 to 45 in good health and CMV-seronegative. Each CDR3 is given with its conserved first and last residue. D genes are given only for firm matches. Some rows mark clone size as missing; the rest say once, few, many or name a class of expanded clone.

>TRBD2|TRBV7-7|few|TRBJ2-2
TGTGCTAGCAGCAAGGGGACTAGCAACGGGGAGCTGTTTTTT
CASSKGTSNGELFF
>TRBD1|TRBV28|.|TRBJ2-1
TGTGCCAGCAGTTTTTTTTGGTCTTGGGGACAGTCTGAGCAGTTCTTC
CASSFFWSWGQSEQFF
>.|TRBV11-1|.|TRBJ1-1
TGTGCCAGCAGCTACGACAGGAGGACTGAAGCTTTCTTT
CASSYDRRTEAFF
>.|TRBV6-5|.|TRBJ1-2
TGTGCCAGCAGTTCCGAGGGAGGGAGCTATGGCTACACCTTC
CASSSEGGSYGYTF
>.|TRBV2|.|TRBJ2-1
TGTGCCAGCAGCGTACGAACTAGAGACAATGAGCAGTTCTTC
CASSVRTRDNEQFF
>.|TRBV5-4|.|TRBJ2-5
TGTGCCAGCAGCTTGGGGGCGTTAGGGACCCAGTACTTC
CASSLGALGTQYF
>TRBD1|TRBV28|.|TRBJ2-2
TGTGCCAGCACCCTCCGACAGGGCGCGAACACCGGGGAGCTGTTTTTT
CASTLRQGANTGELFF
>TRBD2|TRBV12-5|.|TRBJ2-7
TGTGCTAGTGGTTTGACCCTAGCGGGAGGTAACTCCTACGAGCAGTACTTC
CASGLTLAGGNSYEQYF
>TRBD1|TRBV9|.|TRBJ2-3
TGTGCCAGCAGCGTCGACAGGGCTCGGGGCACAGATACGCAGTATTTT
CASSVDRARGTDTQYF
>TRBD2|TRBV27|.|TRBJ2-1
TGTGCCAGCAGTACGACTAGCGGACCCTACAATGAGCAGTTCTTC
CASSTTSGPYNEQFF
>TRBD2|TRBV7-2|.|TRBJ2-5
TGTGCCAGCAGCTTAGTAGCGGCGGGGGGGATAGAGACCCAGTACTTC
CASSLVAAGGIETQYF
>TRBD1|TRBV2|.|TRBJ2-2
TGTGCCAGCAGACCCGGGACAGCGAACACCGGGGAGCTGTTTTTT
CASRPGTANTGELFF
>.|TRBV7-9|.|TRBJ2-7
TGTGCCAGCAGCTTAAATCCATACGAGCAGTACTTC
CASSLNPYEQYF
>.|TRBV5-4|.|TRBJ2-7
TGTGCCAGCAGCCTCGACGTGGGACATACCTACGAGCAGTACTTC
CASSLDVGHTYEQYF
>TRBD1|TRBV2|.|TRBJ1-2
TGTGCCAGCAGTTATTCGACAGGGTACGGCTACACCTTC
CASSYSTGYGYTF
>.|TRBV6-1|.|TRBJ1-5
TGTGCCAGCAGTGATCTCCGGCAGCCCCAGCATTTT
CASSDLRQPQHF
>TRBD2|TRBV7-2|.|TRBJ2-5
TGTGCCAGCAGCTTGGATACGGGGGGACAAGAGACCCAGTACTTC
CASSLDTGGQETQYF
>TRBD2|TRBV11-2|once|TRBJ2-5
TGTGCCAGCAGCCTAGTCGGGGGGGGAAACCAAGAGACCCAGTACTTC
CASSLVGGGNQETQYF